The clone carrying this T cell receptor (beta chain) was detected a few times. Its target is unknown. The TCR beta CDR3 regions underwent amplification using RNA transcripts as the source. HTBI primers were used for first-round RT-PCR of the TCR CDR3. One entry per CDR3 protein results from TCRdb running MiXCR on the multiplex PCR reads. The table shows approximately 320,000 distinct CDR3 sequences, with around 16% occurring only once. The sample comes from a study of T cells in Graves' hyperthyroidism and ophthalmopathy. At the level of the study: The blood sample was taken at first diagnosis, before treatment began.

Broader study findings: The model predicted ophthalmopathy a median roughly 6.5 months before onset.

If no ophthalmopathy progression occurred within 18 months, Graves' hyperthyroidism was stable. This sequence originates from a young man with Graves' hyperthyroidism. Sequencing was carried out using blood.

The DNA for the CDR3 is TGCAGTGTTTATGGGATAGCGGGAGGACGATACAATGAGCAGTTCTTC. This gives the protein CSVYGIAGGRYNEQFF. This chain joins TRBV20-1 and TRBJ2-1; 10 bases match TRBD2. Per the germline V gene, CDR1 is DFQATT and CDR2 is SNEGSKA (reference sequence). V dropped 7 bases and J dropped 4; count of bases not matched to a gene: 13. The CDR3 is 16 residues long.